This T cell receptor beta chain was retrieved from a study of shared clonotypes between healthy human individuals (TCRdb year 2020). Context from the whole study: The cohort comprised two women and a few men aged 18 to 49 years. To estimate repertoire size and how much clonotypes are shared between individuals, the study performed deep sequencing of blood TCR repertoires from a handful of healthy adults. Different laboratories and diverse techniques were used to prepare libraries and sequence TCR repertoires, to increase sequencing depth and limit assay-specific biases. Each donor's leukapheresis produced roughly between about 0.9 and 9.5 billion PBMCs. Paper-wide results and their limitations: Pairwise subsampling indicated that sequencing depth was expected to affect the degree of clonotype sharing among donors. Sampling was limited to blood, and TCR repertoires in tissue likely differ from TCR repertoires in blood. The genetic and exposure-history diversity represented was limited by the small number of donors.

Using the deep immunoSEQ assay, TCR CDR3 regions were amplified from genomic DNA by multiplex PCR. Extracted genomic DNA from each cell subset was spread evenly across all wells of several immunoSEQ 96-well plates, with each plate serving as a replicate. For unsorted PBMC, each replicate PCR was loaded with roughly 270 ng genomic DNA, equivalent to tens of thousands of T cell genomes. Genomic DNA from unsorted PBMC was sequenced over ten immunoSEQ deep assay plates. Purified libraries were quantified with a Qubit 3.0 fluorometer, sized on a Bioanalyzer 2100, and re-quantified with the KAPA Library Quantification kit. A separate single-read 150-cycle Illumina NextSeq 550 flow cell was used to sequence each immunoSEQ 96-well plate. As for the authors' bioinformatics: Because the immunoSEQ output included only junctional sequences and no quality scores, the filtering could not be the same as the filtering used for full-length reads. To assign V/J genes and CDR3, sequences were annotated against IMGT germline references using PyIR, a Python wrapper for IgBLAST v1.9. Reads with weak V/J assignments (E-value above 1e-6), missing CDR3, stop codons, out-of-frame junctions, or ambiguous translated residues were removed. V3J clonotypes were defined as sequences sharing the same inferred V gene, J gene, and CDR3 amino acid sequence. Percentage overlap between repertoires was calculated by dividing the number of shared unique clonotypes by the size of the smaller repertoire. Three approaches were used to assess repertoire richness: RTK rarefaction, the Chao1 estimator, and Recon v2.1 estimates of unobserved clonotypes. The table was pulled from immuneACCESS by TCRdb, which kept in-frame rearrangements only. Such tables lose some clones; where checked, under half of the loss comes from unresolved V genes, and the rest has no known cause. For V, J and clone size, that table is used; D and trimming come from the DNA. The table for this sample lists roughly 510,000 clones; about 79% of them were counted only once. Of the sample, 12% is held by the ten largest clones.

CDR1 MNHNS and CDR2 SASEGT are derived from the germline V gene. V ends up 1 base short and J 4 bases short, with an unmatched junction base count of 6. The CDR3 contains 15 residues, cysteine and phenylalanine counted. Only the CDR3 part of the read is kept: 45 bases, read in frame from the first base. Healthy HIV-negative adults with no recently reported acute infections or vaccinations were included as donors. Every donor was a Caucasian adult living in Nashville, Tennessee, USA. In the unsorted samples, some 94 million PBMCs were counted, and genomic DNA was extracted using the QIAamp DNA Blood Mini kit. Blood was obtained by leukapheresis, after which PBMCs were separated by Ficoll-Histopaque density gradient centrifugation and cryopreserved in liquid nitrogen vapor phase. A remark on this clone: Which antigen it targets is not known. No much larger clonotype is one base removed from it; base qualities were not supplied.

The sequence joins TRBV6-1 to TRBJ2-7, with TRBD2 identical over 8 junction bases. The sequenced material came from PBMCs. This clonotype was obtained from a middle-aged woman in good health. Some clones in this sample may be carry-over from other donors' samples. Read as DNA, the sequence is TGTGCCAGCAGTGAAGAATTAGCGGGATCGTACGAGCAGTACTTC. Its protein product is CASSEELAGSYEQYF.